This T cell receptor (beta chain) was captured by sequencing in a study of blood T cell repertoires in COVID-19. As for the study in general: COVID-19 samples, acute and convalescent, were from the United States, Italy and Spain. PBMCs, B-cell-depleted T cells, or T cells were the source of the cDNA or gDNA that made up the material.

Seattle researchers signed up patients amid active infection and tracked them longitudinally. Trimming cost V 2 bases and J 2 bases, with 7 bases left between them. CDR1 and CDR2 from the germline V gene are SEHNR and FQNEAQ (reference sequence). CDR3 length: 13 residues. Per the original data handling: Estimated nucleated cell counts came from reference gene primer amplification. Repertoires were generated with immunoSEQ multiplex PCR, while TCRdb's copy carries only in-frame clones and drops some. V, J and clone size are those of that table, while D and trimming were read from the DNA. The table has approximately 140,000 clones, roughly 84% seen once.

The source material was peripheral blood. The TCR originated in a young man with COVID-19, enrolled during active disease. V usage is TRBV7-9 and J usage is TRBJ2-7; D may be TRBD1 (6 bases). CDR3 nucleotide sequence: TGTGCCAGCAGCTTATCAGGGGCCTACGAGCAGTACTTC. Amino acid sequence: CASSLSGAYEQYF.